The 3 T cell receptor beta chains given below trace back to one sample, sequenced in a study of T-cell reconstitution after alpha-beta-depleted transplantation in children. Using unique molecular identifiers, the investigators prepared the TCRbeta library. MiXCR was run by TCRdb on the PCR reads, yielding one entry per CDR3 protein. Here the sample spans almost 500,000 distinct CDR3 sequences, about 10% being singletons. Sample: PBMCs, taken before TCRalphabeta/CD19-depleted stem cell transplant. Receptor source: a child aged 2 to 15 with inherited bone marrow failure, due to receive a stem cell transplant.

This clonotype was found a few times. The genes are TRBV12-3 or TRBV12-4 and TRBJ2-2; 7 nucleotides align to TRBD2. CDR3 length: 15 amino acids. J was trimmed by 6 bases and V by 2 bases; bases with no gene match: 6. The CDR3 nucleotides read TGTGCCAGCAGTTTATTAGCGGGTCTGTCCGGGGAGCTGTTTTTT. Translation gives CASSLLAGLSGELFF.

This clonotype was detected many times. CDR3 amino acids: CASSPGTVPSSYEQYF. For the CDR3, the DNA is TGCGCCAGCAGCCCGGGGACAGTCCCGAGCTCCTACGAGCAGTACTTC. The V call is TRBV5-1, the J call TRBJ2-7; 7 nucleotides align to TRBD1. The CDR3 consists of 16 residues. J gave up 0 bases and V 4 bases, and 10 bases lay outside the gene matches. The germline V gene encodes CDR1 SGHRS and CDR2 YFSETQ.

This clonotype was counted many times. This chain joins TRBV12-3 or TRBV12-4 and TRBJ2-4; 8 positions match TRBD2. The CDR3 has 17 residues. V trimming: 5 bases; J trimming: 8 bases; junction bases outside the gene matches: 17. The CDR3 sequence is CASSPREGGSGIHIQYF. The CDR3 coding sequence is TGTGCCAGCAGTCCTAGGGAGGGGGGTAGCGGGATTCACATTCAGTACTTC.